The rows below give T cell receptor beta chains drawn from one sample of a study of shared clonotypes between healthy human individuals. The method was immunoSEQ multiplex PCR; TCRdb's version includes in-frame clones alone and lacks a portion of them. The data show roughly 570,000 clones, 95% to 98% seen once. Sequencing was done on a sample of naive CD8+ T cells sorted from blood. The receptor set was obtained from a man between 25 and 39 years old in good health. The CDR3 runs from the conserved cysteine through the conserved F or W. D genes are given only for firm matches. Some rows mark clone size as missing; the rest say once, few, many or name a class of expanded clone.

CDR3 protein: CASSDGDRYGYTF; CDR3 DNA: TGTGCCAGCAGTGATGGGGACCGGTATGGCTACACCTTC; V gene: TRBV6-4; D gene: NA; J gene: TRBJ1-2; clone size: NA
CDR3 protein: CASSPTLGSGSLNEQYF; CDR3 DNA: TGTGCCAGCAGCCCGACCCTAGGTAGCGGGAGTCTGAACGAGCAGTACTTC; V gene: TRBV7-6; D gene: TRBD2; J gene: TRBJ2-7; clone size: NA
CDR3 protein: CASSPRAAAYEQYF; CDR3 DNA: TGCGCCAGCAGCCCCAGGGCAGCCGCCTACGAGCAGTACTTC; V gene: TRBV10-1; D gene: NA; J gene: TRBJ2-7; clone size: NA
CDR3 protein: CSVEDGVYGYTF; CDR3 DNA: TGCAGCGTTGAAGATGGCGTATATGGCTACACCTTC; V gene: TRBV29-1; D gene: NA; J gene: TRBJ1-2; clone size: NA
CDR3 protein: CASSSGSDEQYF; CDR3 DNA: TGTGCCAGCAGCTCTGGATCTGACGAGCAGTACTTC; V gene: TRBV5-6; D gene: NA; J gene: TRBJ2-7; clone size: NA
CDR3 protein: CASSQDKGSYEQYF; CDR3 DNA: TGCGCCAGCAGCCAAGATAAGGGGTCCTACGAGCAGTACTTC; V gene: TRBV4-3; D gene: NA; J gene: TRBJ2-7; clone size: NA
CDR3 protein: CASSQIERLDEQYF; CDR3 DNA: TGCGCCAGCAGCCAAATCGAGAGGCTCGACGAGCAGTACTTC; V gene: TRBV4-1; D gene: NA; J gene: TRBJ2-7; clone size: NA
CDR3 protein: CASSLRSSYEQYF; CDR3 DNA: TGCGCCAGCAGCCTTAGGTCCTCTTACGAGCAGTACTTC; V gene: TRBV5-1; D gene: NA; J gene: TRBJ2-7; clone size: NA
CDR3 protein: CASSRLDPQETQYF; CDR3 DNA: TGTGCCAGCAGTCGGCTAGACCCTCAAGAGACCCAGTACTTC; V gene: TRBV27; D gene: NA; J gene: TRBJ2-5; clone size: once
CDR3 protein: CASSAQMGSYEQYF; CDR3 DNA: TGTGCCAGCAGCGCCCAGATGGGGTCCTACGAGCAGTACTTC; V gene: TRBV6-4; D gene: NA; J gene: TRBJ2-7; clone size: NA
CDR3 protein: CASRTTSGTETQYF; CDR3 DNA: TGTGCCAGCAGAACTACTAGCGGCACTGAGACCCAGTACTTC; V gene: TRBV7-9; D gene: TRBD2; J gene: TRBJ2-5; clone size: NA
CDR3 protein: CARSTITYRGAYNEQFF; CDR3 DNA: TGTGCCAGAAGCACAATAACTTACAGGGGCGCCTACAATGAGCAGTTCTTC; V gene: TRBV5-3; D gene: TRBD1; J gene: TRBJ2-1; clone size: NA
CDR3 protein: CASSQETIRSHSYEQYF; CDR3 DNA: TGTGCCAGCAGCCAAGAAACTATTAGATCCCACTCCTACGAGCAGTACTTC; V gene: TRBV4-2; D gene: NA; J gene: TRBJ2-7; clone size: NA
CDR3 protein: CASSESDMVEAFF; CDR3 DNA: TGCGCCAGCAGTGAGTCGGATATGGTTGAAGCTTTCTTT; V gene: TRBV10-2; D gene: NA; J gene: TRBJ1-1; clone size: NA
CDR3 protein: CASSVGVTSTDTQYF; CDR3 DNA: TGTGCCAGCAGCGTAGGTGTGACTAGCACAGATACGCAGTATTTT; V gene: TRBV9; D gene: NA; J gene: TRBJ2-3; clone size: NA
CDR3 protein: CSVPRGKNDGYTF; CDR3 DNA: TGCAGCGTTCCTAGGGGGAAGAACGATGGCTACACCTTC; V gene: TRBV29-1; D gene: NA; J gene: TRBJ1-2; clone size: NA